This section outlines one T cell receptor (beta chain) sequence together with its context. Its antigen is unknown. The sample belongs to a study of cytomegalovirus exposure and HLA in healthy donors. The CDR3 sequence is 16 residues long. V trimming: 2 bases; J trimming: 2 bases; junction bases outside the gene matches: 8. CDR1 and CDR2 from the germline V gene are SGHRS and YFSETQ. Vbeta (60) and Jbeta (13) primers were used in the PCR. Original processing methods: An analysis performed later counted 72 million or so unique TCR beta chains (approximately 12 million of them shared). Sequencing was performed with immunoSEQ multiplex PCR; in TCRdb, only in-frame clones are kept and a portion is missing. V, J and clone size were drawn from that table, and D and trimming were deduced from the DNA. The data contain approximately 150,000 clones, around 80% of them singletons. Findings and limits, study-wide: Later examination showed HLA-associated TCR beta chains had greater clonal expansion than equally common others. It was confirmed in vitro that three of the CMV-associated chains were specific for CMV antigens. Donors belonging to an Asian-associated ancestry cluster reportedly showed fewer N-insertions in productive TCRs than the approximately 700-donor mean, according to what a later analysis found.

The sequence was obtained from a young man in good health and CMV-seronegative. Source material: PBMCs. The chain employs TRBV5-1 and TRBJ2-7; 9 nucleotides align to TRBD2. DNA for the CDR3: TGCGCCAGCAGCTTTGACAATAGCGGGAGCCCCTACGAGCAGTACTTC. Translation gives CASSFDNSGSPYEQYF.